Below, 18 T cell receptor beta chains from the same sample are listed, as sequenced in a study of T cell clonotyping in hematopoietic cell transplantation. Assay used: immunoSEQ multiplex PCR; TCRdb lists only in-frame clones, some missing. The repertoire holds roughly 30,000 clones, more than 85% seen once, with roughly a tenth in the top ten. Sequencing was performed on PBMCs, taken 100 days after allogeneic stem cell transplant. These TCRs come from a female patient aged 45-65 years who had an allogeneic stem cell transplant from a related donor, so the T cells may come from the graft donor. Some clones in this sample may be carry-over from other donors' samples.

This clone was seen only once. CDR3 residues: CASSFRGSGKRDTQYF. The CDR3 DNA follows: TGTGCCAGCAGCTTTAGGGGTAGCGGGAAAAGAGATACGCAGTATTTT. J is TRBJ2-3 and V is TRBV11-2; 8 nucleotides match TRBD2. Trimming removed 3 bases from V and 5 bases from J; junction bases left unmatched: 10. The germline V gene encodes CDR1 SGHAT and CDR2 FQNNGV. The length of the CDR3 is 16 residues.

The chain combines TRBV6-5 with TRBJ1-4; no definite D call. Trimming removed 5 bases from V and 4 bases from J, with 8 bases in between. This CDR3 has 13 residues. Germline V gene sequence: CDR1 MNHEY, CDR2 SVGAGI. CDR3 nucleotide sequence: TGTGCCAGCAGTAATCTGGGTAATGAAAAACTGTTTTTT. Translated, it gives CASSNLGNEKLFF.

In the case of this clone: An end of the junction does not agree with germline; a read error may underlie this. V gene TRBV7-7 combines with J gene TRBJ2-3; 9 positions match TRBD1. Germline V gives CDR1 SSHAT, CDR2 FNYEAQ (reference sequence). The CDR3 length is 14 residues. Written as DNA, the CDR3 is TGTGCCAGCAGCTTAGGAAGGTGGACAGGGGACCTCAATTTT. It specifies CASSLGRWTGDLNF.

J is TRBJ1-2 and V is TRBV5-1; no clear D gene. The CDR3 consists of 13 residues. Trimming shortened V by 3 bases and J by 4 bases, and 10 bases separated the two germline ends. Germline loops: CDR1 SGHRS, CDR2 YFSETQ. CDR3 sequence: CASSSDVAYGYTF. The DNA for the CDR3 is TGCGCCAGCAGCTCGGACGTCGCCTATGGCTACACCTTC. Full variable domain (missing parts from reference TRBV5-1 and TRBJ1-2): KAGVTQTPRYLIKTRGQQVTLSCSPISGHRSVSWYQQTPGQGLQFLFEYFSETQRNKGNFPGRFSGRQFSNSRSEMNVSTLELGDSALYLCASSSDVAYGYTFGSGTRLTVV.

This clone has more than one count but fewer than ten. V and J are TRBV2 and TRBJ1-2, with 7 bases lining up with TRBD1. CDR1 and CDR2 from the germline V gene are SNHLY and FYNNEI. With 7 bases clipped from V and 7 bases from J, the junction kept 12 bases outside the gene matches. CDR3 length: 14 residues. CDR3 DNA: TGTGCCAGCACTAGGGAGGAGACAGGGTTTGGCTACACCTTC. Translating gives CASTREETGFGYTF.

This clone was observed once. The CDR3 sequence: CASSLGSGGNTIYF. The CDR3 coding sequence is TGTGCCAGCAGCTTAGGTTCCGGAGGAAACACCATATATTTT. V usage is TRBV13 and J usage is TRBJ1-3, with D uncertain. The length of the CDR3 is 14 residues. V was shortened by 0 bases and J by 4 bases, with 7 bases between the two germline ends. Per germline, CDR1 PRHDT and CDR2 FYEKMQ (reference sequence).

This clone was observed a single time. The rearrangement uses TRBV11-3 and TRBJ2-2; possibly TRBD2 for D (6 bases). CDR1 SGHNT and CDR2 YENEEA come from the germline V gene. With 5 bases removed from V and 7 bases from J, the gap between germline ends came to 14 bases. The CDR3 runs 14 residues. CDR3 in amino acids: CASSPFRGGGELFF. CDR3 bases: TGTGCCAGCAGCCCCTTCCGGGGAGGCGGGGAGCTGTTTTTT. Supplemented by reference TRBV11-3 and TRBJ2-2, the full variable domain reads EAGVVQSPRYKIIEKKQPVAFWCNPISGHNTLYWYLQNLGQGPELLIRYENEEAVDDSQLPKDRFSAERLKGVDSTLKIQPAELGDSAVYLCASSPFRGGGELFFGEGSRLTVL.

The CDR3 sequence is CASTSQGYEQYF. The DNA of the CDR3 is TGTGCCAGCACCTCACAGGGGTACGAGCAGTACTTC. The chain links TRBV2 to TRBJ2-7; 7 bases are a match to TRBD1. The CDR3 totals 12 residues. Unmatched junction bases numbered 4, after V lost 7 bases and J lost 4 bases. From germline, CDR1 is SNHLY and CDR2 FYNNEI. Full variable domain (missing parts from reference TRBV2 and TRBJ2-7): EPEVTQTPSHQVTQMGQEVILRCVPISNHLYFYWYRQILGQKVEFLVSFYNNEISEKSEIFDDQFSVERPDGSNFTLKIRSTKLEDSAMYFCASTSQGYEQYFGPGTRLTVT.

This chain links TRBV11-3 with TRBJ2-1; 9 nucleotides match TRBD1. The CDR3 extends over 15 amino acids. The germline CDR1 and CDR2 sequences are SGHNT and YENEEA. With 5 bases clipped from V and 4 bases from J, the junction kept 6 bases outside the gene matches. The CDR3 region is CASSTGTGHYNEQFF. The DNA for the CDR3 is TGTGCCAGCAGCACCGGGACAGGGCATTACAATGAGCAGTTCTTC.

The chain joins TRBV9 to TRBJ2-7; D is possibly TRBD1 (6 bases). CDR3 size: 15 residues. Germline assignment: CDR1 SGDLS and CDR2 YYNGEE. Trimming took 4 bases from V and 0 from J, leaving 14 bases between them. The CDR3: CASSPRTDSSYEQYF. CDR3 DNA sequence: TGTGCCAGCAGCCCACGGACAGATAGCTCCTACGAGCAGTACTTC.

This chain links TRBV11-3 with TRBJ2-5; tentatively, D is TRBD2 (6 bases). V lost 4 bases, J lost 2 bases, and 14 bases lay in between. Per the germline V gene, CDR1 is SGHNT and CDR2 is YENEEA. This CDR3 has 15 residues. CDR3 sequence: CASSSGGTEQETQYF. DNA of the CDR3: TGTGCCAGCAGCTCAGGAGGGACCGAACAAGAGACCCAGTACTTC.

V usage is TRBV30 and J usage is TRBJ1-2; D not certain. The CDR3 is made up of 13 amino acids. Germline V lookup: CDR1 GTSNPN, CDR2 SVGIG (reference sequence). V lost 1 base, J lost 2 bases, and 8 bases lay in between. The CDR3 bases are TGTGCCTGGAGTGGCAGCGCCAACTATGGCTACACCTTC. It translates to CAWSGSANYGYTF.

This clone rates as medium-sized (0.01 to 0.1%). This chain uses TRBV19 with TRBJ1-3; 7 positions match TRBD1. The CDR3 is 15 residues long. Per the germline V gene, CDR1 is LNHDA and CDR2 is SQIVND (reference sequence). The J segment lost 0 bases and the V segment lost 5 bases, leaving 4 bases of the junction unmatched. CDR3: CASSLGQHSGNTIYF. In DNA, the CDR3 is TGTGCCAGTAGTTTGGGACAGCACTCTGGAAACACCATATATTTT.

The chain employs TRBV30 and TRBJ1-2; D is unclear. Germline V gene sequence: CDR1 GTSNPN, CDR2 SVGIG (reference sequence). The CDR3 covers 11 residues. This chain's CDR3 is CAEQRPYGYTF. The CDR3 nucleotides read TGTGCTGAACAGAGGCCCTATGGCTACACCTTC.

The chain carries TRBV11-2 and TRBJ2-1; 7 bases align to TRBD2. Germline CDR1 SGHAT, CDR2 FQNNGV. The CDR3 has 18 residues. V gave up 2 bases and J gave up 0 bases; unmatched junction bases: 10. The CDR3 sequence is CASSLSHWTRDSYNEQFF. CDR3 DNA: TGTGCCAGCAGCTTAAGTCATTGGACTAGGGACTCCTACAATGAGCAGTTCTTC.

The rearrangement joins TRBV6-5 to TRBJ2-3; TRBD2 might be the D (5 bases). V was pared by 6 bases and J by 8 bases, with 15 bases between. CDR1 and CDR2 from the germline V gene are MNHEY and SVGAGI. CDR3 length: 13 amino acids. The CDR3: CASRDWNGVTQYF. The CDR3 DNA sequence: TGTGCCAGCAGGGACTGGAATGGGGTTACGCAGTATTTT.

The V call is TRBV15, the J call TRBJ1-1; D ambiguous. The germline V and J ends were trimmed by 0 bases and 4 bases, with 6 bases remaining between them. Germline V gene lookup returns CDR1 LNHNV and CDR2 YYDKDF (reference sequence). The CDR3 contains 13 residues. In nucleotides, the CDR3 is TGTGCCACCAGCAGAGAAAGGGCCACTGAAGCTTTCTTT. Translation: CATSRERATEAFF. Filled out from reference TRBV15 and TRBJ1-1, the complete variable domain reads DAMVIQNPRYQVTQFGKPVTLSCSQTLNHNVMYWYQQKSSQAPKLLFHYYDKDFNNEADTPDNFQSRRPNTSFCFLDIRSPGLGDTAMYLCATSRERATEAFFGQGTRLTVV.

This chain joins TRBV11-2 and TRBJ2-7; 9 positions agree with TRBD1. CDR3 size: 18 residues. Germline-derived CDR1 and CDR2 are SGHAT and FQNNGV. V trimming: 6 bases; J trimming: 3 bases; junction bases outside the gene matches: 18. The CDR3 protein is CASSWGGWQGQGNYEQYF. The CDR3 nucleotides are TGTGCCAGCAGTTGGGGAGGGTGGCAGGGACAGGGTAACTACGAGCAGTACTTC.